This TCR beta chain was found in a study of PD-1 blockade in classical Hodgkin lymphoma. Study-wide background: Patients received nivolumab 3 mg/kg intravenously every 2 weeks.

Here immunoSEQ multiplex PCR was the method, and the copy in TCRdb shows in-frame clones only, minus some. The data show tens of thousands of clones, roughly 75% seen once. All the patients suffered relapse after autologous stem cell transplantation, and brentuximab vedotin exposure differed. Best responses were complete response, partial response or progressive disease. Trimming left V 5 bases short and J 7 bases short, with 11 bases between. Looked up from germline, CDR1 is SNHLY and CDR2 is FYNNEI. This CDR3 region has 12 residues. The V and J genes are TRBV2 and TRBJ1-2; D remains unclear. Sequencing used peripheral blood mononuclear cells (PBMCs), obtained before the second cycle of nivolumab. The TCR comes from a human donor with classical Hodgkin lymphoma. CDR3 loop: CASSPGFSGYTF. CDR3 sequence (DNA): TGTGCCAGCAGTCCGGGATTCTCTGGCTACACCTTC.